Shown below are 23 T cell receptor beta chains from a single sample sequenced in a study of T cells in localized non-small cell lung cancer. The data were produced by immunoSEQ multiplex PCR, yet TCRdb's version contains in-frame clones alone and is incomplete. The table records some 140,000 clones, 80% to 90% of them present only once. Specimen: peripheral blood, collected before any cancer treatment. The receptors were sampled from a female donor older than 55 with stage I lung adenocarcinoma.

This chain uses TRBV5-4 with TRBJ2-2; D gene ambiguous. V lost 0 bases and J 0 bases, leaving 6 bases between the germline ends. The CDR3 extends over 15 amino acids. Germline CDR1 SGHNT, CDR2 YYREEE (reference sequence). The CDR3 protein is CASSLAMANTGELFF. As DNA, the CDR3 is TGTGCCAGCAGCTTGGCAATGGCGAACACCGGGGAGCTGTTTTTT.

This chain links TRBV19 with TRBJ1-1; D remains unclear. V lost 6 bases and J 0 bases, leaving 11 bases between the germline ends. Looked up from germline, CDR1 is LNHDA and CDR2 is SQIVND (reference sequence). The CDR3 extends over 14 amino acids. The CDR3: CASRQNPMNTEAFF. For the CDR3, the DNA is TGTGCCAGTAGACAGAACCCTATGAACACTGAAGCTTTCTTT. Supplemented by reference TRBV19 and TRBJ1-1, the full variable domain reads DGGITQSPKYLFRKEGQNVTLSCEQNLNHDAMYWYRQDPGQGLRLIYYSQIVNDFQKGDIAEGYSVSREKKESFPLTVTSAQKNPTAFYLCASRQNPMNTEAFFGQGTRLTVV.

This clone was counted once. The chain employs TRBV9 and TRBJ1-3; tentative D call: TRBD1 (6 bases). The length of the CDR3 is 15 residues. V was pared by 0 bases and J by 3 bases, with 10 bases between. Germline-derived CDR1 and CDR2 are SGDLS and YYNGEE. The CDR3 DNA follows: TGTGCCAGCAGCGTAGATGCGGACAGTGGAAACACCATATATTTT. It translates to CASSVDADSGNTIYF.

This clone was detected only a few times. The V call is TRBV29-1, the J call TRBJ1-1; weak D call: TRBD1 (6 bases). The CDR3 is made up of 13 amino acids. The germline gives CDR1 SQVTM, CDR2 ANQGSEA. Trimming pared 4 bases from V and 1 base from J, leaving 10 bases between. This chain's CDR3 is CSVGQAKNTEAFF. CDR3 nucleotide sequence: TGCAGCGTTGGACAGGCAAAGAACACTGAAGCTTTCTTT.

The genes are TRBV4-2 and TRBJ2-5; 8 positions agree with TRBD2. The J call may be incorrect, as the DNA end agrees better with TRBJ2-7. Per germline, CDR1 LGHNA and CDR2 YNFKEQ. CDR3 size: 13 residues. The CDR3 is CASRLARGYEQYF. CDR3 DNA sequence: TGTGCCAGTCGACTAGCGAGAGGCTACGAGCAGTACTTC.

The CDR3 DNA reads as TGCAGCGTTGGGGGACAGTCCTCGGCTAATGAAAAACTGTTTTTT. This sequence encodes CSVGGQSSANEKLFF. V usage is TRBV29-1 and J usage is TRBJ1-4; 7 nucleotides agree with TRBD1. Trimming at V came to 4 bases and at J to 3 bases, leaving 8 bases not matched to a gene. Per germline, CDR1 SQVTM and CDR2 ANQGSEA. CDR3 size: 15 residues.

This CDR3 reads CASSLLLAGGPHEQFF. CDR3 in DNA: TGTGCCAGCAGTTTACTCCTAGCGGGAGGGCCTCATGAGCAGTTCTTC. The chain uses TRBV27 and TRBJ2-1; 12 bases agree with TRBD2. CDR1 MNHEY and CDR2 SMNVEV come from the germline V gene (reference sequence). After removal of 2 bases from V and 8 bases from J, the junction contained 7 bases not matched to a gene. There are 16 residues in the CDR3.

The genes are TRBV28 and TRBJ1-1; a possible D gene is TRBD1 (6 bases). The germline CDR1 and CDR2 sequences are MDHEN and SYDVKM. The CDR3 is made up of 15 amino acids. V was trimmed by 4 bases and J by 0 bases, leaving 12 bases between them. CDR3 in DNA: TGTGCCAGCAGTTATACCGACAGGCTGAACACTGAAGCTTTCTTT. Translation gives CASSYTDRLNTEAFF.

The V and J genes are TRBV11-2 and TRBJ1-1; tentatively, D is TRBD1 (5 bases). Trimming shortened V by 1 base and J by 0 bases, and 12 bases separated the two germline ends. The CDR3 runs 16 residues. Per germline, CDR1 SGHAT and CDR2 FQNNGV. The CDR3 loop is CASSLVGVTMNTEAFF. Here the CDR3 DNA reads TGTGCCAGCAGCTTAGTAGGGGTAACTATGAACACTGAAGCTTTCTTT.

The V call is TRBV28, the J call TRBJ1-2; 9 nucleotides line up with TRBD1. The V gene's germline CDR1 is MDHEN and CDR2 SYDVKM. Germline trimming cut 7 bases from V and 8 bases from J; bases unmatched to any gene: 20. The length of the CDR3 is 17 residues. DNA for the CDR3: TGTGCCAGCAACTGGCGGGGACAGGGTGGCCGGACCTCCGGCTACACCTTC. As protein: CASNWRGQGGRTSGYTF.

V is TRBV28 and J is TRBJ1-4; D might be TRBD1 (6 bases). The CDR3 contains 16 residues. Germline V gene lookup returns CDR1 MDHEN and CDR2 SYDVKM. With 4 bases removed from V and 6 bases from J, the gap between germline ends came to 18 bases. This CDR3 is CASSWAGASDDEKLFF. CDR3 nucleotides: TGTGCCAGCAGTTGGGCGGGGGCCTCTGATGATGAAAAACTGTTTTTT.

The chain combines TRBV7-9 with TRBJ2-7; 8 positions match TRBD2. V was pared by 2 bases and J by 6 bases, with 6 bases of the junction left unmatched. CDR1 is SEHNR and CDR2 is FQNEAQ in the germline V gene (reference sequence). The CDR3 loop spans 14 amino acids. CDR3 residues: CASSLIREGREQYF. The CDR3 DNA sequence: TGTGCCAGCAGCTTAATTCGGGAGGGCCGCGAGCAGTACTTC.

The V gene is TRBV6-4, the J gene TRBJ2-7; D unresolved. Trimming removed 3 bases from V and 6 bases from J, with 15 bases in between. CDR3 length: 14 amino acids. CDR1 is MRHNA and CDR2 is SNTAGT in the germline V gene. In DNA, the CDR3 is TGTGCCAGCAGTGAAACAGTCCGTTCGGGCGAGCAGTACTTC. Protein: CASSETVRSGEQYF.

Details on this clone: The germline gene is not matched at one end of the junction; a read error may be the cause. The chain couples TRBV7-7 to TRBJ1-1; D remains ambiguous. CDR3 length: 13 residues. Germline-derived CDR1 and CDR2 are SSHAT and FNYEAQ (reference sequence). CDR3 amino acids: CASSLRLNTEAFF. The CDR3 DNA reads as TGTGCTAGCAGCTTAAGATTGAACACTGAAGCTTTCTTT.

The gene calls are TRBV7-9 and TRBJ2-3; D remains unclear. Trimming shortened V by 3 bases and J by 6 bases, and 10 bases separated the two germline ends. The CDR3 loop spans 13 amino acids. Germline values: CDR1 SEHNR, CDR2 FQNEAQ (reference sequence). CDR3 residues: CASSFPSSDTQYF. In DNA form, the CDR3 reads TGTGCCAGCAGCTTCCCGTCGTCTGATACGCAGTATTTT.

The rearrangement uses TRBV5-1 and TRBJ2-1, with D possibly being TRBD1 (5 bases). Germline V gene data show CDR1 as SGHRS and CDR2 as YFSETQ. Between the trimmed V and J ends, which lost 3 bases and 1 base, there was a span of 8 bases. This CDR3 has 14 residues. This CDR3 is CASSSQGSYNEQFF. The CDR3 region has the DNA TGCGCCAGCAGCTCGCAGGGTTCCTACAATGAGCAGTTCTTC.

V is TRBV18 and J is TRBJ2-1; TRBD2 matches 13 bases. The J segment lost 7 bases and the V segment lost 4 bases, leaving 7 bases of the junction unmatched. The CDR3 length is 16 residues. Per germline, CDR1 KGHSH and CDR2 LQKENI. The CDR3 DNA reads as TGTGCCAGCTCACGGTTACTAGCGGGAGGGGGAAATGAGCAGTTCTTC. It yields the protein CASSRLLAGGGNEQFF. Using reference TRBV18 and TRBJ2-1 for the parts outside the CDR3, the full variable domain is NAGVMQNPRHLVRRRGQEARLRCSPMKGHSHVYWYRQLPEEGLKFMVYLQKENIIDESGMPKERFSAEFPKEGPSILRIQQVVRGDSAAYFCASSRLLAGGGNEQFFGPGTRLTVL.

This clone has a single count. This sequence joins TRBV27 and TRBJ2-3; possible D gene TRBD1, 5 bases. The CDR3 runs to 13 residues. Between the trimmed V and J ends, which lost 2 bases and 5 bases, there was a span of 8 bases. Per germline, CDR1 MNHEY and CDR2 SMNVEV (reference sequence). The CDR3 nucleotides read TGTGCCAGCAGTTTAGTTCAGGGAGATACGCAGTATTTT. Its protein is CASSLVQGDTQYF.

The V and J genes are TRBV2 and TRBJ2-7; D gene unclear. The CDR3 length is 14 residues. V lost 8 bases and J 2 bases, leaving 16 bases between the germline ends. Germline loops: CDR1 SNHLY, CDR2 FYNNEI. The CDR3 DNA reads TGTGCCAGCGGCCCGGAGAAGAGCCCCTACGAGCAGTACTTC. It encodes CASGPEKSPYEQYF.

The chain combines TRBV6-5 with TRBJ2-7; the D is unclear. The germline CDR1 and CDR2 sequences are MNHEY and SVGAGI. The CDR3 runs to 13 residues. Trimming stripped 2 bases from V and 6 bases from J, with 11 bases between. CDR3 DNA: TGTGCCAGCAGTTACAATCTTGGCTTCGAGCAGTACTTC. It is translated as CASSYNLGFEQYF.

Only a few counts were recorded for this clone. This chain connects TRBV5-1 to TRBJ2-6; maybe TRBD1 (5 bases). Trimming removed 1 base from V and 1 base from J, with 18 bases in between. CDR3 length: 19 amino acids. The germline CDR1 and CDR2 sequences are SGHRS and YFSETQ. The CDR3 is CASSLWSLTRVSGANVLTF. CDR3 DNA sequence: TGCGCCAGCAGCTTGTGGTCCCTGACCAGGGTATCTGGGGCCAACGTCCTGACTTTC.

This chain uses TRBV20-1 with TRBJ2-5; D remains unclear. V was cut by 6 bases and J by 5 bases, with 10 bases left in between. The CDR3 consists of 11 residues. CDR1 is DFQATT and CDR2 is SNEGSKA in the germline V gene (reference sequence). CDR3 sequence: CSARILETQYF. The CDR3 DNA sequence: TGCAGTGCCAGAATTTTGGAGACCCAGTACTTC.

The chain is built from TRBV7-9 and TRBJ1-1; D may be TRBD1 (5 bases). CDR3 length equals 12 residues. V was cut by 6 bases and J by 11 bases, with 16 bases left in between. The germline CDR1 and CDR2 sequences are SEHNR and FQNEAQ (reference sequence). CDR3 nucleotide sequence: TGTGCCAGCAGTCTGCAGGGTTACCAGGCTTTCTTT. Encoded protein: CASSLQGYQAFF.